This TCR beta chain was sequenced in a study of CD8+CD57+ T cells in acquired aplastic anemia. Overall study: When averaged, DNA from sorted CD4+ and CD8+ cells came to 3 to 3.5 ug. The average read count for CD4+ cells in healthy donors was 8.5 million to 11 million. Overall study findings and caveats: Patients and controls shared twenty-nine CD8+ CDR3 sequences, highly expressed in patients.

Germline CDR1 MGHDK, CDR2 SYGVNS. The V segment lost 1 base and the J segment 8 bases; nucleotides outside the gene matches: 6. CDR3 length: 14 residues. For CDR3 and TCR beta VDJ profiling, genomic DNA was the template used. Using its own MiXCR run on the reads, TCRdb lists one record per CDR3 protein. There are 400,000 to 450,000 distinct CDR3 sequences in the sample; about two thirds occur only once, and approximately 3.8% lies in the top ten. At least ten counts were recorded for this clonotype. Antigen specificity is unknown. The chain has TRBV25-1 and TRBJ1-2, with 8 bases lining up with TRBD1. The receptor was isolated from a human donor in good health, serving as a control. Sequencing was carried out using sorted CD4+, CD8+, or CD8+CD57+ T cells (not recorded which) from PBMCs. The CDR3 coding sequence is TGTGCCAGCAGTGAATTGGACAGGGATCAGGGCTACACCTTC. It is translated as CASSELDRDQGYTF.